Listed here is a single T cell receptor beta chain. This sample stems from a study of cytomegalovirus exposure and HLA in healthy donors. At the level of the study: The same platform was used for the 100 to 150 validation repertoires and the approximately 670 first-cohort repertoires, a later analysis reported.

Only in-frame clones appear in the TCRdb table, and some are missing; sequencing was by immunoSEQ multiplex PCR. This table holds some 150,000 clones, about nine tenths found once. Germline lookup yields CDR1 SGHTA and CDR2 FQGNSA. The CDR3 length is 13 residues. Trimming left V 3 bases short and J 2 bases short, with 8 bases between. The sequence came from a man between 18 and 29 years old in good health and CMV-seropositive. The chain employs TRBV7-2 and TRBJ2-7, with D hard to call. The sample taken for sequencing was PBMCs. The CDR3 region has the DNA TGTGCCAGCAGCTTTAACAGAGCCTACGAGCAGTACTTC. Protein product: CASSFNRAYEQYF.